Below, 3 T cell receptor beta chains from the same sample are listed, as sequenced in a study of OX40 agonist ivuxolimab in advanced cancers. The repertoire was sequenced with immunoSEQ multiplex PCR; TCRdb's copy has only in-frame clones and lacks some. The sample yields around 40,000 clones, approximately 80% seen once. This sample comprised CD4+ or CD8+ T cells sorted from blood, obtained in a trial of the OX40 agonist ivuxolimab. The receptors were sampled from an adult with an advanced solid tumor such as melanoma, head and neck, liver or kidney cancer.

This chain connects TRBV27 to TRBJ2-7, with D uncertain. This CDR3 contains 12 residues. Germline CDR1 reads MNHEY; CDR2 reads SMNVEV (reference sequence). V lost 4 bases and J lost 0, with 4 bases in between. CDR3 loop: CASSSISYEQYF. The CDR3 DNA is TGTGCCAGCAGTTCCATCTCCTACGAGCAGTACTTC.

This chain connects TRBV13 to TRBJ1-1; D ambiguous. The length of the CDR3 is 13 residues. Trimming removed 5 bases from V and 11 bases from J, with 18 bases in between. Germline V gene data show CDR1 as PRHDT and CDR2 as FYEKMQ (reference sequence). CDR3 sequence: CASSPSLGSYAFF. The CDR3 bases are TGTGCCAGCAGCCCCTCCTTGGGTTCCTACGCTTTCTTT.

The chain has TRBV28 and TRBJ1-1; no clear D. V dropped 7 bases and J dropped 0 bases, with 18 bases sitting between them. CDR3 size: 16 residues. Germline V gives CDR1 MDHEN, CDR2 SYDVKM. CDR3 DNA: TGTGCCAGCACTACATTGGGGTCGGACGTGAACACTGAAGCTTTCTTT. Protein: CASTTLGSDVNTEAFF. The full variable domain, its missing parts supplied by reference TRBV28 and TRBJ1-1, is DVKVTQSSRYLVKRTGEKVFLECVQDMDHENMFWYRQDPGLGLRLIYFSYDVKMKEKGDIPEGYSVSREKKERFSLILESASTNQTSMYLCASTTLGSDVNTEAFFGQGTRLTVV.